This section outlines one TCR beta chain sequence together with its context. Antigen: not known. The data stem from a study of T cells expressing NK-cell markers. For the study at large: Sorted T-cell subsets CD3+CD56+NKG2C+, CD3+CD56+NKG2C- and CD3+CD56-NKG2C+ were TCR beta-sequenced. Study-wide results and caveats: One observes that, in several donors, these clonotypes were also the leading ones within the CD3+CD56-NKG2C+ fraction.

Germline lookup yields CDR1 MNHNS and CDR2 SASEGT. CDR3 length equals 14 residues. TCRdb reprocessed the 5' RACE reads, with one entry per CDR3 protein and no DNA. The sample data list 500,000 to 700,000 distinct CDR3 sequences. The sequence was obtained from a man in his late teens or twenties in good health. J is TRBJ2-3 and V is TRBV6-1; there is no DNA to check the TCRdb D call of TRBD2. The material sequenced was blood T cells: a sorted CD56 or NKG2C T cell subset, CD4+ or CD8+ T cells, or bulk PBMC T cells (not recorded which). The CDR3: CASDQREGTDTQYF.